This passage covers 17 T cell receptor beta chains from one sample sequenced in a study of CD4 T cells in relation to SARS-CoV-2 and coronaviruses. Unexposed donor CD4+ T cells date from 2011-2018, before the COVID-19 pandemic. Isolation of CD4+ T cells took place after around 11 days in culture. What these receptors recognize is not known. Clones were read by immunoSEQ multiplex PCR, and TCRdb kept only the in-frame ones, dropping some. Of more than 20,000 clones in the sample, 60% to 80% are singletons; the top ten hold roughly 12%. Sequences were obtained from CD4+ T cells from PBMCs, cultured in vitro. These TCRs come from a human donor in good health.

The CDR3 protein is CASSSHRALYNEQFF. The CDR3, as DNA: TGTGCCAGCAGCTCCCACAGGGCTCTTTACAATGAGCAGTTCTTC. The rearrangement links TRBV11-3 to TRBJ2-1, with D possibly being TRBD1 (6 bases). Looked up from germline, CDR1 is SGHNT and CDR2 is YENEEA. The CDR3 has 15 amino acids. With 4 bases removed from V and 4 bases from J, the gap between germline ends came to 14 bases.

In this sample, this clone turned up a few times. The CDR3 sequence is CASRNPGLAENEQFF. The CDR3 DNA follows: TGTGCCAGCAGGAACCCGGGACTAGCGGAGAATGAGCAGTTCTTC. The rearrangement links TRBV27 to TRBJ2-1; TRBD2 agrees at 11 bases. The germline gives CDR1 MNHEY, CDR2 SMNVEV (reference sequence). V gave up 6 bases and J gave up 7 bases; unmatched junction bases: 8. The CDR3 sequence is 15 residues long.

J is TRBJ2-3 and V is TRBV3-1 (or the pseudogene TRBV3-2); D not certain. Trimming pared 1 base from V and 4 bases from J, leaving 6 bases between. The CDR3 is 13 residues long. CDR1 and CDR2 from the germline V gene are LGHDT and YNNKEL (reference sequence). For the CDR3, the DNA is TGTGCCAGCAGCCAAGCAGACCCAGATACGCAGTATTTT. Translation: CASSQADPDTQYF.

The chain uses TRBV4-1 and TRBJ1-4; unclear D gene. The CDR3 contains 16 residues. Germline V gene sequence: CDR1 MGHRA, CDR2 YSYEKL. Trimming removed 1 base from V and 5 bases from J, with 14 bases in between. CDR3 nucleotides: TGCGCCAGCAGCCAAGTCGGTGAGGTAATCAATGAAAAACTGTTTTTT. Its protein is CASSQVGEVINEKLFF.

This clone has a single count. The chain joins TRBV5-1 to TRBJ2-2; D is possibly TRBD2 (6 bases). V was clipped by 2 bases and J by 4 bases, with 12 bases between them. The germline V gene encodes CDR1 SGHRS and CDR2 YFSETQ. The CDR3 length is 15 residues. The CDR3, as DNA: TGCGCCAGCAGCTTCACTAGCCGAATCACCGGGGAGCTGTTTTTT. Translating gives CASSFTSRITGELFF.

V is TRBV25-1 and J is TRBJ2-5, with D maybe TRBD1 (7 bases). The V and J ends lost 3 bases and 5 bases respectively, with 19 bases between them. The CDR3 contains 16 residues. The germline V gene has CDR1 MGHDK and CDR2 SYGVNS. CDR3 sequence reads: CASSDPDRDSRETQYF. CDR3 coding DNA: TGTGCCAGCAGTGATCCTGACAGGGACTCGCGGGAGACCCAGTACTTC.

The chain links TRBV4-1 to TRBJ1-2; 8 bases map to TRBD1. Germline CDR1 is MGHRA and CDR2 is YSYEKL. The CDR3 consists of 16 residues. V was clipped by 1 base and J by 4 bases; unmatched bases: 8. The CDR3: CASSQVGGGQVYGYTF. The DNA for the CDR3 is TGCGCCAGCAGCCAAGTGGGGGGGGGACAGGTCTATGGCTACACCTTC.

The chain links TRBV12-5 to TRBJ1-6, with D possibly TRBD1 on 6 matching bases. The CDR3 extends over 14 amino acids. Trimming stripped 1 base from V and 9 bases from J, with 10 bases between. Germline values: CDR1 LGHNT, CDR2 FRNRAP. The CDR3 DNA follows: TGTGCTAGTGGTTTGGCCCAGGGGTCTTCACCCCTCCACTTT. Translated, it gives CASGLAQGSSPLHF.

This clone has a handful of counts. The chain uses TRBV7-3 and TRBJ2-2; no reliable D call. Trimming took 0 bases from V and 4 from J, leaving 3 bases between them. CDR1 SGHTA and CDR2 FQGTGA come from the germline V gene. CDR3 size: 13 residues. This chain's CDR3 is CASSLTLTGELFF. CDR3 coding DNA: TGTGCCAGCAGCTTAACCCTCACCGGGGAGCTGTTTTTT.

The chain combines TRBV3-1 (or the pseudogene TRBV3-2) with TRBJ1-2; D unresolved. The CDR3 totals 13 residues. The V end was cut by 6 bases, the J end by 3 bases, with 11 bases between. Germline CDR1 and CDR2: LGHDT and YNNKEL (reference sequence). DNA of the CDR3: TGTGCCAGCAGTCTACAGTGGGACTATGGCTACACCTTC. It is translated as CASSLQWDYGYTF.

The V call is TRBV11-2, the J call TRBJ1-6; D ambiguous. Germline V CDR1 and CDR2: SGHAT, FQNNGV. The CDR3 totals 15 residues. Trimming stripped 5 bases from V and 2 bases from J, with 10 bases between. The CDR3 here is CASSRGTAYNSPLHF. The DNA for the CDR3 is TGTGCCAGCAGCCGCGGAACGGCCTATAATTCACCCCTCCACTTT.

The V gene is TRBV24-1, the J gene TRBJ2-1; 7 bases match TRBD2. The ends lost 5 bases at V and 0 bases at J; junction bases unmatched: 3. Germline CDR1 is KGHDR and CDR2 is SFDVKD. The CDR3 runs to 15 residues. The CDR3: CATSASGISYNEQFF. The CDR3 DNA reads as TGTGCCACCAGTGCTAGCGGTATCTCCTACAATGAGCAGTTCTTC.

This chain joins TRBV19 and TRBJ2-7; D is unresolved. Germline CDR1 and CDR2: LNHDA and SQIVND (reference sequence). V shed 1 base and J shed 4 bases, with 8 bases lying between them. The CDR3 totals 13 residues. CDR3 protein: CASSIVEGYEQYF. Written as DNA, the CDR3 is TGTGCCAGTAGTATAGTTGAAGGTTACGAGCAGTACTTC.

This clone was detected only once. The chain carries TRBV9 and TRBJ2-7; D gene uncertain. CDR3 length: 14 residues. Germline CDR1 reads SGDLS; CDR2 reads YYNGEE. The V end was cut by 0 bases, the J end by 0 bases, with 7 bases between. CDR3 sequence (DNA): TGTGCCAGCAGCGTAGACCCCACCTCCTACGAGCAGTACTTC. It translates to CASSVDPTSYEQYF.

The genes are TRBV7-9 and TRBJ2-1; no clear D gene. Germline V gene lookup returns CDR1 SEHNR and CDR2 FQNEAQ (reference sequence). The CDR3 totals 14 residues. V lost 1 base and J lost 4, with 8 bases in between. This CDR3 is CASSLVGDYNEQFF. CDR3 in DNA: TGTGCCAGCAGCTTAGTTGGGGATTACAATGAGCAGTTCTTC. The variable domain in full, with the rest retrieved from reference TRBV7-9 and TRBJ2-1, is DTGVSQNPRHKITKRGQNVTFRCDPISEHNRLYWYRQTLGQGPEFLTYFQNEAQLEKSRLLSDRFSAERPKGSFSTLEIQRTEQGDSAMYLCASSLVGDYNEQFFGPGTRLTVL.

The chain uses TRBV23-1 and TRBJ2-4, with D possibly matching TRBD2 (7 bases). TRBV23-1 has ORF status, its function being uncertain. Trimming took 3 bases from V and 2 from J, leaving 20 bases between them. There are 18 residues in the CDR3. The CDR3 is CASSQSLWGGCTKNIQYF. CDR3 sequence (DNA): TGCGCCAGCAGTCAGTCTCTCTGGGGGGGCTGTACCAAAAACATTCAGTACTTC.

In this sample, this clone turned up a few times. CDR3 protein: CASSLRTGEGSEQYF. CDR3 in DNA: TGTGCCAGCAGCCTTCGGACAGGTGAGGGGAGCGAGCAGTACTTC. The genes are TRBV7-7 and TRBJ2-7, with TRBD1 matching over 7 bases. The V gene end was trimmed by 5 bases and the J gene end by 6 bases; junction bases not matched to a gene: 13. Germline V gene lookup returns CDR1 SSHAT and CDR2 FNYEAQ (reference sequence). There are 15 residues in the CDR3.